This T cell receptor (beta chain) was documented in a study of CD8 T cells in Susac syndrome. After extraction with the RNeasy kit, about 0.5 to 1 ug of the RNA was reverse transcribed using random hexamers. immunoSEQ multiplex PCR amplified TCR beta CDR3 across 54 Vbeta, 13 Jbeta. TCRdb re-analysed the immunoSEQ multiplex PCR reads in MiXCR, keeping a single row per CDR3 protein. The sample contains some 150,000 distinct CDR3 sequences, around 95% of which appear only once. Per germline, CDR1 SNHLY and CDR2 FYNNEI. With 4 bases clipped from V and 1 base from J, the junction kept 2 bases outside the gene matches. This CDR3 has 14 residues. CD8+ and CD4+ blood T cells underwent TCR beta sequencing. The CD8+ and CD4+ T cells were isolated magnetically using a negative isolation approach, whereas the TEMRA cells were enriched by FACS.

This TCR derives from a human donor with multiple sclerosis. Material for sequencing was CD8+ T cells from PBMCs. This chain joins TRBV2 and TRBJ2-3, with 7 nucleotides matching TRBD1. The CDR3 DNA is TGTGCCAGCAGTGGGGACAGCCGCACAGATACGCAGTATTTT. This sequence encodes CASSGDSRTDTQYF.